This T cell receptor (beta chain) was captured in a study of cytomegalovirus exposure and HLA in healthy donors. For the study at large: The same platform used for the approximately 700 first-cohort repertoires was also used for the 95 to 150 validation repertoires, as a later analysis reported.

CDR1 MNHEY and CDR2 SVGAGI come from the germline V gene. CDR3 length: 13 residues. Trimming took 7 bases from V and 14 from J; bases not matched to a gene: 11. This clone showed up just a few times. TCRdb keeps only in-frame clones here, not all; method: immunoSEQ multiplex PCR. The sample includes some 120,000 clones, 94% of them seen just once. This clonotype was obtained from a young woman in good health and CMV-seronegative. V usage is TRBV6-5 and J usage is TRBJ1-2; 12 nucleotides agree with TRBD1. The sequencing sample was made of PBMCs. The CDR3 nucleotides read TGTGCCAGCAACCGGGGGACAGGGGGCCCCTCAACCTTC. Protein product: CASNRGTGGPSTF.